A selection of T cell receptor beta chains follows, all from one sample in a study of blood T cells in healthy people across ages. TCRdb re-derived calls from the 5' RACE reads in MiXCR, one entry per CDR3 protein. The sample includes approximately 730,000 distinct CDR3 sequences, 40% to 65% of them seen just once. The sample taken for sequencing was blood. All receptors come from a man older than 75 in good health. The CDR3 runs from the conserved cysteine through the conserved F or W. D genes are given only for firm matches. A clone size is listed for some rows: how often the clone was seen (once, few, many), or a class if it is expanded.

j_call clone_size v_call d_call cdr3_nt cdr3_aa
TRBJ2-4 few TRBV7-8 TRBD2 TGTGCCAGCAGCCAACATAGACTAGCGGGCTATGACATTCAGTACTTC CASSQHRLAGYDIQYF
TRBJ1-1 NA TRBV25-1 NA TGTGCCAGCAGGAGGGAGGGGGGGCTCGGAGCTTTCTTT CASRREGGLGAFF
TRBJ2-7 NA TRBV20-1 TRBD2 TGCAGCGCGTCGAATGCGGGAGAGCGCGAGCAGTACTTC CSASNAGEREQYF
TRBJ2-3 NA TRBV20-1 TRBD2 TGCAGTGCGAGCCGGGCGGGAGGGGAAAGATACGCGTATTTT CSASRAGGERYAYF
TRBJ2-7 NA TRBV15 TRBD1 TGTGCCACCAGTCTGGACAGGGGAAGAGACGAGCAGTACTTC CATSLDRGRDEQYF
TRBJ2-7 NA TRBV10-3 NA TGTGCCATCAGCCACGGGACGGGCGAGCAGTACTTC CAISHGTGEQYF
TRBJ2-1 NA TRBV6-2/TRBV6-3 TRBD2 TGTGCCAGCACCGATAGCGGGAGCATGGGTGAGCAGTTCTTC CASTDSGSMGEQFF
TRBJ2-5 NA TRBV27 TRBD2 TGTGCCGGCAGTAAGGGAGGGGCGACAGATGAAGAGACCCAGTACTTC CAGSKGGATDEETQYF
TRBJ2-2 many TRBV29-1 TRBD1 TGCAGCGCTCGGGACAGCAGTACCGGGGAGCTGTTTTTT CSARDSSTGELFF
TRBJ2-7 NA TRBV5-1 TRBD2 TGCGCCAGCAGCACCAGGGAGGGGTCAACCTACGAGCAGTACTTC CASSTREGSTYEQYF
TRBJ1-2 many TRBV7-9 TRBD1 TGTGCCAGCAGCTTCAGGGGGACGGAGGGCTACACCTTC CASSFRGTEGYTF
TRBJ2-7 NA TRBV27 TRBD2 TGTGCCAGCAATAACCTAGCGGGAGTCCCCTACAATGAGCAGTACTTC CASNNLAGVPYNEQYF
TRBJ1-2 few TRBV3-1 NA TGTGCCAGCAGCCATGGGAACAGGGAGAACTATGGCTACACCTTC CASSHGNRENYGYTF
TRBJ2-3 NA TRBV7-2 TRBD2 TGTGCCAGCAGCTCGCGACTAGCGGCCACAGATACGCAGTATTTT CASSSRLAATDTQYF
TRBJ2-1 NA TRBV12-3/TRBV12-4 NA TGTGCCAGCAATTTCTTTGGGGATGAGCAGTTCTTC CASNFFGDEQFF
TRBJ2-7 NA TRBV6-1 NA TGTGCCAGCAGTGAGTGGGGGGATAGCTCCAGAGGGTACGAGCAGTACTTC CASSEWGDSSRGYEQYF
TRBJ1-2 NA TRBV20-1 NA TGCAGTGCTTCGTTGGAAGGCCTCCGGCCAATAAACTATGGCTACACCTTC CSASLEGLRPINYGYTF
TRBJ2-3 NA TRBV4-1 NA TGCGCCAGCAGCCCAGAGGAGGATACGCAGTATTTT CASSPEEDTQYF
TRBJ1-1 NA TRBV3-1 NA TGTGCCAGCAGCCAGGGGCAGGGGAACACTGAAGCTTTCTTT CASSQGQGNTEAFF
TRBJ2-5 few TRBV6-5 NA TGTGCCAGCAGGGTCCCCAAAGGGGAGACCCAGTACTTC CASRVPKGETQYF
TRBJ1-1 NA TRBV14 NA TGTGCCAGCAGCCACAACACCCCGGGGGCTGAAGCTTTCTTT CASSHNTPGAEAFF
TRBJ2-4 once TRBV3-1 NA TGTGCCTGCAGCCAAGGCGACAAGGACGTCAACATTCAGTACTTC CACSQGDKDVNIQYF
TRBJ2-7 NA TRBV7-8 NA TGTGCCAGCAAGAGCGGGTGGGGAGACTACGAGCAGTACTTC CASKSGWGDYEQYF
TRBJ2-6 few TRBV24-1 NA TGTGCCACCAGTGATCCGGCCGACTCTGGGGCCAACGTCCTGACTTTC CATSDPADSGANVLTF
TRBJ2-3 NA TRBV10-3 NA TGTGCCACGGCAGGGCGGGACGATACGCAGTATTTT CATAGRDDTQYF
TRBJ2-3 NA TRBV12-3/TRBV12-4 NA TGTGCCAGCAGTTTAGTCCTAGTGGGATACGCGTATTTT CASSLVLVGYAYF
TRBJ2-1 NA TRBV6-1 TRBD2 TGTGCCAGCCGCAGCTACGGAGCGGGAGGAAGGGACAATGAGCAGTTCTTC CASRSYGAGGRDNEQFF
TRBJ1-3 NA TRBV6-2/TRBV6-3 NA TGTGCCAGCAGCAGACCGAGCTCTGGAAACACCATATATTTT CASSRPSSGNTIYF
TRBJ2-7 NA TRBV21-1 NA TGTGCCAGCAGCAAAAAGTGGAGGGGTTGGGACGAGCAGTACTTC CASSKKWRGWDEQYF
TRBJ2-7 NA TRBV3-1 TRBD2 TGTGCCAGCAGCCTCGGACTAGCGACCCTCTACGAGCAGTACTTC CASSLGLATLYEQYF
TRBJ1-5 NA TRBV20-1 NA TGCAGTGCTAGAGATGGGGAGGGGGTCGAGTGGGAGACCCAGCATTTT CSARDGEGVEWETQHF